Below are 26 T cell receptor beta chains sequenced from a single sample in a study of shared clonotypes between healthy human individuals. Libraries were prepared by immunoSEQ multiplex PCR; TCRdb keeps only in-frame clonotypes and omits some of them. The data contain some 1.4 million clones, around 97% of them singletons. The sample was naive CD4+ T cells sorted from blood. Indicated subset: CD45RA+ positively selected. Receptors were obtained from a man under 40 in good health.

This chain joins TRBV5-1 and TRBJ2-3; 7 bases line up with TRBD1. Germline lookup yields CDR1 SGHRS and CDR2 YFSETQ. The CDR3 sequence is 15 residues long. With V trimmed by 0 bases and J by 4 bases, 5 bases remained unmatched. The CDR3, as DNA: TGCGCCAGCAGCTTGGGGCCAGGGGGACCAGATACGCAGTATTTT. Protein: CASSLGPGGPDTQYF.

The V gene is TRBV11-2, the J gene TRBJ2-7, with a tentative D call TRBD1 (5 bases). CDR1 and CDR2 from the germline V gene are SGHAT and FQNNGV. This CDR3 is built from 18 residues. V was cut by 1 base and J by 2 bases, with 21 bases left in between. CDR3 DNA sequence: TGTGCCAGCAGCTTAGTTATAAGGCGGCAGGGAAGGGCCTACGAGCAGTACTTC. Its translation is CASSLVIRRQGRAYEQYF.

The chain has TRBV5-8 and TRBJ2-1; 9 nucleotides agree with TRBD2. Losses at the gene ends were 4 bases for V and 6 bases for J; bases not matched to a gene: 11. In germline, CDR1 is SGHTS, CDR2 YDEGEE. This CDR3 has 16 residues. CDR3 in DNA: TGTGCCAGCAGCGTGGCGGGGGGGCCTAGAGGCAATGAGCAGTTCTTC. Protein sequence: CASSVAGGPRGNEQFF.

This chain links TRBV5-6 with TRBJ2-1, with 7 nucleotides matching TRBD1. Germline V gene sequence: CDR1 SGHDT, CDR2 YYEEEE. CDR3 size: 15 residues. V was pared by 4 bases and J by 1 base, with 5 bases of the junction left unmatched. CDR3 residues: CASSPRGWSYNEQFF. CDR3 sequence (DNA): TGTGCCAGCAGCCCCAGGGGGTGGTCCTACAATGAGCAGTTCTTC.

CDR3 sequence (DNA): TGTGCCAGCAGTTTAAAACCGAGCTCCTACGAGCAGTACTTC. It is translated as CASSLKPSSYEQYF. The chain employs TRBV27 and TRBJ2-7; no clear D gene. The CDR3 spans 14 residues. Germline V lookup: CDR1 MNHEY, CDR2 SMNVEV (reference sequence). V lost 2 bases, J lost 0 bases, and 8 bases lay in between.

The gene calls are TRBV18 and TRBJ2-7, with a tentative D call TRBD2 (6 bases). Germline V gene lookup returns CDR1 KGHSH and CDR2 LQKENI. V lost 3 bases and J lost 1, with 13 bases in between. The CDR3 has 15 residues. CDR3 nucleotides: TGTGCCAGCTCACCGACTAGTAGTGTATCCTACGAGCAGTACTTC. Translating it yields CASSPTSSVSYEQYF.

The chain has TRBV11-2 and TRBJ1-5; the D is unclear. V was pared by 2 bases and J by 0 bases, with 2 bases between. This CDR3 region has 13 residues. CDR1 is SGHAT and CDR2 is FQNNGV in the germline V gene. The CDR3 DNA is TGTGCCAGCAGCTTAAGTAGCAATCAGCCCCAGCATTTT. This gives the protein CASSLSSNQPQHF.

The V and J genes are TRBV7-3 and TRBJ2-5; weak D call: TRBD2 (6 bases). V was pared by 1 base and J by 2 bases, with 11 bases between. CDR1 is SGHTA and CDR2 is FQGTGA in the germline V gene. This CDR3 region has 15 residues. CDR3 protein: CASSLRGTLQETQYF. CDR3 nucleotides: TGTGCCAGCAGCTTAAGAGGGACTCTACAAGAGACCCAGTACTTC.

The chain carries TRBV7-8 and TRBJ2-2; 8 bases match TRBD1. The length of the CDR3 is 14 residues. V lost 5 bases, J lost 5 bases, and 4 bases stayed unmatched. Looked up from germline, CDR1 is SGHVS and CDR2 is FQNEAQ. The CDR3 DNA sequence: TGTGCCAGCAGCGGGACAGGCCCAACCGGGGAGCTGTTTTTT. The encoded protein is CASSGTGPTGELFF.

V and J are TRBV2 and TRBJ1-1; the match to TRBD1 covers 7 bases. In germline, CDR1 is SNHLY, CDR2 FYNNEI. The CDR3 loop spans 15 amino acids. The ends lost 6 bases at V and 1 base at J; junction bases unmatched: 8. The CDR3 is CASRNRQGANTEAFF. For the CDR3, the DNA is TGTGCCAGCAGGAATCGACAGGGTGCGAACACTGAAGCTTTCTTT.

This clone was counted once. This sequence joins TRBV7-2 and TRBJ2-1; 8 bases align to TRBD2. The V segment lost 0 bases and the J segment 5 bases; nucleotides outside the gene matches: 3. The germline V gene encodes CDR1 SGHTA and CDR2 FQGNSA. The CDR3 is 15 amino acids. CDR3 bases: TGTGCCAGCAGCTTAGCCATAGCGGGACACAATGAGCAGTTCTTC. This codes for CASSLAIAGHNEQFF.

The CDR3: CASSLGLATSGGNNEQFF. In nucleotides, the CDR3 is TGTGCCAGCTCACTAGGCCTAGCTACGAGCGGGGGAAACAATGAGCAGTTCTTC. The rearrangement links TRBV18 to TRBJ2-1; TRBD2 matches at 8 bases. CDR1 is KGHSH and CDR2 is LQKENI in the germline V gene. The CDR3 length is 18 residues. Germline trimming cut 4 bases from V and 5 bases from J; bases unmatched to any gene: 16.

The chain is built from TRBV27 and TRBJ1-1; a possible D gene is TRBD1 (6 bases). The CDR3 consists of 13 residues. Trimming cost V 6 bases and J 5 bases, with 13 bases left between them. Germline V lookup: CDR1 MNHEY, CDR2 SMNVEV (reference sequence). CDR3 nucleotide sequence: TGTGCCAGCAGATCCAAGGGGGGGACTGAAGCTTTCTTT. Translation gives CASRSKGGTEAFF.

The chain couples TRBV28 to TRBJ1-5, with 10 positions matching TRBD1. V was pared by 5 bases and J by 0 bases, with 4 bases of the junction left unmatched. Germline CDR1 and CDR2: MDHEN and SYDVKM. The CDR3 is made up of 16 amino acids. CDR3 bases: TGTGCCAGCAGTGGACAGGGGGGTAATAGCAATCAGCCCCAGCATTTT. Amino acids: CASSGQGGNSNQPQHF.

The genes are TRBV7-2 and TRBJ2-1; TRBD2 agrees at 7 bases. V was clipped by 5 bases and J by 9 bases; unmatched bases: 7. The length of the CDR3 is 13 residues. Germline loops: CDR1 SGHTA, CDR2 FQGNSA. In DNA, the CDR3 is TGTGCCAGCAGCCCACTAGCGCGGGTTGAGCAGTTCTTC. It translates to CASSPLARVEQFF.

The chain recombines TRBV28 with TRBJ1-1; D remains unclear. This CDR3 is built from 11 residues. Looked up from germline, CDR1 is MDHEN and CDR2 is SYDVKM. The V end was cut by 7 bases, the J end by 3 bases, with 6 bases between. The CDR3 DNA sequence: TGTGCCAGCAATGGGGACACTGAAGCTTTCTTT. This codes for CASNGDTEAFF.

This chain connects TRBV29-1 to TRBJ2-1; D is unresolved. The CDR3 spans 13 residues. Deletions cut 7 bases from V and 2 bases from J, with 12 bases between. Germline lookup yields CDR1 SQVTM and CDR2 ANQGSEA. The CDR3 loop reads CSGAPRPYNEQFF. CDR3 bases: TGCAGCGGAGCCCCGAGGCCCTACAATGAGCAGTTCTTC.

V is TRBV11-2 and J is TRBJ2-7, with 8 bases matching TRBD2. V was pared by 6 bases and J by 3 bases, with 10 bases of the junction left unmatched. This CDR3 is 15 amino acids long. Germline loops: CDR1 SGHAT, CDR2 FQNNGV. The DNA of the CDR3 is TGTGCCAGCAGAGGAGGAGGGACTAGAATCTACGAGCAGTACTTC. The encoded protein is CASRGGGTRIYEQYF.

The chain carries TRBV18 and TRBJ2-1; TRBD1 is a possible D gene (6 bases). Germline-derived CDR1 and CDR2 are KGHSH and LQKENI. V shed 3 bases and J shed 5 bases, with 14 bases lying between them. The CDR3 is made up of 15 amino acids. CDR3 residues: CASSPRGGEDNEQFF. The CDR3 coding sequence is TGTGCCAGCTCACCCAGGGGCGGAGAGGACAATGAGCAGTTCTTC.

The J gene is TRBJ2-4, the V gene TRBV7-8, with 8 bases lining up with TRBD1. This CDR3 spans 14 amino acids. Germline V CDR1 and CDR2: SGHVS, FQNEAQ. The V segment lost 1 base and the J segment 5 bases; nucleotides outside the gene matches: 1. The CDR3 loop is CASSLVGQENIQYF. The CDR3, as DNA: TGTGCCAGCAGCTTAGTGGGACAGGAAAACATTCAGTACTTC.

The chain joins TRBV7-6 to TRBJ1-4; 8 positions agree with TRBD1. The V and J ends lost 6 bases and 4 bases, in that order; junction bases with no gene match: 7. Germline V gene sequence: CDR1 SGHVS, CDR2 FNYEAQ. The CDR3 covers 15 residues. CDR3 in DNA: TGTGCCAGCAGGGCAGGGGGCCTTGGTAATGAAAAACTGTTTTTT. It yields the protein CASRAGGLGNEKLFF.

For this clone: At the DNA level, this CDR3 is encoded by other sequences in the same sample as well. The rearrangement uses TRBV5-1 and TRBJ1-2, with 10 positions matching TRBD1. The CDR3 loop spans 13 amino acids. Germline V CDR1 and CDR2: SGHRS, YFSETQ. V shed 4 bases, J shed 8 bases, and the junction held 5 bases outside the gene matches. The CDR3 loop is CASSLGQGEGYTF. The CDR3 nucleotides read TGCGCCAGCAGCCTCGGACAGGGGGAGGGCTACACCTTC.

This chain connects TRBV28 to TRBJ1-3; D possibly corresponds to TRBD1 (5 bases). This CDR3 has 19 residues. Germline lookup yields CDR1 MDHEN and CDR2 SYDVKM. V dropped 8 bases and J dropped 2 bases, with 28 bases sitting between them. The CDR3 reads CASQFMHSLTGLPGNTIYF. In nucleotides, the CDR3 is TGTGCCAGCCAGTTTATGCATTCGCTAACAGGCTTGCCTGGAAACACCATATATTTT.

This clone was counted once. The chain couples TRBV5-4 to TRBJ2-5, with D unresolved. This CDR3 comprises 13 residues. The germline V gene has CDR1 SGHNT and CDR2 YYREEE (reference sequence). V lost 0 bases to trimming and J lost 4 bases, with 7 bases between them. The CDR3 nucleotides read TGTGCCAGCAGCTTGGCTTGGGGAGAGACCCAGTACTTC. Encoded protein: CASSLAWGETQYF.

As DNA, the CDR3 is TGTGCCAGCAGCGGGAGCGGGGCCATCTCCTACGAGCAGTACTTC. Amino acids: CASSGSGAISYEQYF. The rearrangement links TRBV4-2 to TRBJ2-7; 7 bases align to TRBD2. There are 15 residues in the CDR3. Germline values: CDR1 LGHNA, CDR2 YNFKEQ. V dropped 5 bases and J dropped 0; count of bases not matched to a gene: 7.

This sequence joins TRBV7-6 and TRBJ2-1, with 7 bases lining up with TRBD1. Germline V gene lookup returns CDR1 SGHVS and CDR2 FNYEAQ. This CDR3 is built from 15 residues. J gave up 6 bases and V 5 bases, and 10 bases lay outside the gene matches. In DNA form, the CDR3 reads TGTGCCAGCAGCGTCCGTGACAGGGTGGGCAATGAGCAGTTCTTC. This codes for CASSVRDRVGNEQFF.